The 22 T cell receptor beta chains below come from one sample, sequenced in a study of tumor-infiltrating lymphocytes in glioblastoma multiforme. Multiple V-beta primers and a C-beta primer amplified TCRB from RNA. One entry per CDR3 protein, called by TCRdb with MiXCR from the multiplex PCR reads. The data hold tens of thousands of distinct CDR3 sequences, with roughly three fifths observed a single time. The sequenced sample consisted of brain tumor tissue. All receptors derive from a male donor with glioblastoma.

This clonotype was observed a handful of times. The V gene is TRBV7-9, the J gene TRBJ2-5; no definite D call. With 6 bases removed from V and 1 base from J, the gap between germline ends came to 18 bases. Germline V gives CDR1 SEHNR, CDR2 FQNEAQ (reference sequence). This CDR3 region has 16 residues. In nucleotides, the CDR3 is TGTGCCAGCAGGAATATCGGGCCCCGGGCCCAAGAGACCCAGTACTTC. Translated: CASRNIGPRAQETQYF.

The chain uses TRBV10-3 and TRBJ2-1; D possibly corresponds to TRBD1 (5 bases). Germline lookup yields CDR1 ENHRY and CDR2 SYGVKD. V was pared by 8 bases and J by 1 base, with 15 bases between. This CDR3 is 15 amino acids long. The CDR3 nucleotides read TGTGCCATCGGTTCCCAGGGATCTTCCTACAATGAGCAGTTCTTC. Translation: CAIGSQGSSYNEQFF.

A note on this clonotype: The junction shows a germline mismatch at one end, possibly a read error. V usage is TRBV6-5 and J usage is TRBJ2-1, with no clear D. The CDR3 length is 16 residues. CDR1 is MNHEY, CDR2 SVGAGI, per germline. In DNA form, the CDR3 reads TGTGCCAACAGTACCAGGACCGCGATCTCCTACAATGAGCAGTTCTTC. Protein sequence: CANSTRTAISYNEQFF.

Details on this clonotype: The junction departs from germline at one end; a sequencing error may be responsible. The chain is built from TRBV4-2 and TRBJ2-5, with 8 bases identical to TRBD2. The germline V gene has CDR1 LGHNA and CDR2 YNFKEQ. This CDR3 spans 21 amino acids. The CDR3, as DNA: TGCGCCAGCAGCCAAGAGAAGATTGGGAAAGGGGGATCGGGGGGGCGAGAGACCCAGTACTTC. Protein product: CASSQEKIGKGGSGGRETQYF.

With respect to this clonotype: A much larger clone lies one base from this, so it may be a read error. The chain's CDR3 is CPSSDGTHHQETQYF. The CDR3 bases are TGCCCCAGCAGCGATGGGACACACCACCAAGAGACCCAGTACTTC. This sequence joins TRBV5-1 and TRBJ2-5; D possibly corresponds to TRBD1 (6 bases). Germline CDR1 and CDR2: SGHRS and YFSETQ. The CDR3 consists of 15 residues.

The chain links TRBV20-1 to TRBJ2-1; 11 nucleotides line up with TRBD2. The CDR3 has 15 amino acids. V lost 4 bases, J lost 5 bases, and 7 bases stayed unmatched. Germline V lookup: CDR1 DFQATT, CDR2 SNEGSKA (reference sequence). CDR3 DNA: TGCAGTGCTATCCCCCCGACTAGCGGGAACAATGAGCAGTTCTTC. Residues: CSAIPPTSGNNEQFF.

This clonotype is medium-sized within its sample. CDR3 amino acids: CSAQDWISYNEQFF. CDR3 nucleotides: TGCAGCGCCCAAGACTGGATCTCCTACAATGAGCAGTTCTTC. The chain combines TRBV29-1 with TRBJ2-1; D remains ambiguous. V lost 7 bases to trimming and J lost 0 bases, with 13 bases between them. The CDR3 is 14 amino acids. Germline V CDR1 and CDR2: SQVTM, ANQGSEA.

As for this clonotype: A clone one base away is much larger, so this may be a read error. The chain combines TRBV5-1 with TRBJ2-1, with TRBD1 identical over 8 bases. Germline loops: CDR1 SGHRS, CDR2 YFSETQ. The CDR3 loop spans 13 amino acids. CDR3 sequence reads: CASSPDRGFEQSF. CDR3 in DNA: TGCGCCAGCAGCCCCGACAGGGGTTTTGAGCAGTCCTTC.

CDR3 nucleotides: TGTGCCAGCTGCGTTGTGAGGGGCAATCAGCCCCAGCATTTT. Amino acid sequence: CASCVVRGNQPQHF. This sequence joins TRBV6-1 and TRBJ1-5; D is unclear. Trimming stripped 8 bases from V and 2 bases from J, with 13 bases between. The CDR3 runs 14 residues. Germline V gene data show CDR1 as MNHNS and CDR2 as SASEGT.

This clonotype showed up just a few times. The genes are TRBV20-1 and TRBJ1-1; possible D gene TRBD1, 5 bases. Trimming took 6 bases from V and 4 from J, leaving 21 bases between them. Germline-derived CDR1 and CDR2 are DFQATT and SNEGSKA (reference sequence). This CDR3 spans 15 amino acids. The DNA for the CDR3 is TGCAGTGCCCCTTTAAATGGACAAAGGAGCACTGAAGCTTTCTTT. This gives the protein CSAPLNGQRSTEAFF.

The chain couples TRBV11-1 to TRBJ2-1, with 10 bases aligning to TRBD2. V gave up 2 bases and J gave up 4 bases; unmatched junction bases: 2. Germline V gene data show CDR1 as SGHAT and CDR2 as FQDESV (reference sequence). The CDR3 has 15 amino acids. CDR3 bases: TGTGCCAGCAGCTTACTAGCGGGAGTTTACAATGAGCAGTTCTTC. This gives the protein CASSLLAGVYNEQFF.

The chain couples TRBV28 to TRBJ1-2; D gene unclear. Trimming took 5 bases from V and 7 from J, leaving 17 bases between them. Germline CDR1 and CDR2: MDHEN and SYDVKM. The CDR3 length is 14 residues. CDR3 bases: TGTGCCAGCAGTCCAGCTCGGTCCTTTATTGGCTACACCTTC. Protein: CASSPARSFIGYTF.

This clonotype was counted a few times. V usage is TRBV11-2 and J usage is TRBJ2-7, with D perhaps TRBD2 (7 bases). V was pared by 4 bases and J by 3 bases, with 16 bases between. This CDR3 has 15 residues. Germline V gives CDR1 SGHAT, CDR2 FQNNGV. CDR3 sequence (DNA): TGTGCCAGCAGCTCGAGGCGGGGGCCTTTCTACGAGCAGTACTTC. It yields the protein CASSSRRGPFYEQYF.

On this clonotype itself: Here the CDR3 omits its conserved ending phenylalanine or tryptophan, so a read error is the likely source. This rearrangement joins TRBV20-1 to TRBJ2-1; no clear D gene. CDR1 is DFQATT and CDR2 is SNEGSKA in the germline V gene (reference sequence). The CDR3 length is 11 residues. The DNA of the CDR3 is TGCACTGTGAACCAATACAATGAGCAGTTCTTA. Residues: CTVNQYNEQFL.

In regard to this clonotype: In this CDR3 the conserved last residue, phenylalanine or tryptophan, is missing, so a read error is likely. V and J are TRBV6-1 and TRBJ1-6; maybe TRBD1 (5 bases). V was pared by 11 bases and J by 10 bases, with 21 bases between. CDR3 length equals 14 residues. Germline assignment: CDR1 MNHNS and CDR2 SASEGT. CDR3 DNA: TGTGCCGGTGGGGGGTGGGCCTCGGGGTCACCCCTCCACCTT. It encodes CAGGGWASGSPLHL.

This clonotype was seen repeatedly, ten times or more. The chain uses TRBV20-1 and TRBJ2-5; D possibly matches TRBD1 or TRBD2 (5 bases each). There are 10 residues in the CDR3. The germline V gene has CDR1 DFQATT and CDR2 SNEGSKA (reference sequence). V lost 7 bases to trimming and J lost 2 bases, with 5 bases between them. For the CDR3, the DNA is TGCAGTGGGGGGCAAGAGACCCAGTACTTC. Translated: CSGGQETQYF.

The chain carries TRBV6-5 and TRBJ2-4; TRBD1 matches at 7 bases. Germline CDR1 is MNHEY and CDR2 is SVGAGI. The CDR3 has 14 residues. The V and J ends lost 4 bases and 8 bases, in that order; junction bases with no gene match: 8. The CDR3 DNA sequence: TGTGCCAGCAGTTCAGGGGGAACGGTCCACATTCAGTACTTC. Translation: CASSSGGTVHIQYF.

This clonotype turned up a few times. This chain links TRBV10-3 with TRBJ2-5, with D perhaps matching TRBD2 (5 bases). The CDR3 runs to 14 residues. Germline-derived CDR1 and CDR2 are ENHRY and SYGVKD. V dropped 4 bases and J dropped 2 bases, with 11 bases sitting between them. As DNA, the CDR3 is TGTGCCATCAGTGTGGAGGAGGCGCAAGAGACCCAGTACTTC. Its protein is CAISVEEAQETQYF.

The chain joins TRBV20-1 to TRBJ2-1, with D hard to call. CDR1 and CDR2 from the germline V gene are DFQATT and SNEGSKA (reference sequence). V gave up 7 bases and J gave up 8 bases, with 12 bases separating them. CDR3 length: 11 residues. The DNA of the CDR3 is TGCAGTGTGAACCAACACGATGAGCAGTTCTTC. It translates to CSVNQHDEQFF.

Note on this clonotype: Because it lacks the conserved phenylalanine or tryptophan at the end, this CDR3 is likely a read error. The CDR3 spells CASSQVGTDTQYL. For the CDR3, the DNA is TGTGCCAGCAGCCAGGTGGGAACAGATACGCAGTATTTA. The chain carries TRBV6-5 and TRBJ2-3; D ambiguous. V was clipped by 6 bases and J by 3 bases, with 10 bases between them. The germline V gene has CDR1 MNHEY and CDR2 SVGAGI. The CDR3 length is 13 residues.

The rearrangement joins TRBV19 to TRBJ2-5; D gene ambiguous. The CDR3 is 12 amino acids. Germline V gene lookup returns CDR1 LNHDA and CDR2 SQIVND (reference sequence). V dropped 4 bases and J dropped 7 bases, with 10 bases sitting between them. The chain's CDR3 is CASSKDLRTQYF. In DNA, the CDR3 is TGTGCCAGTAGTAAGGATCTGAGGACCCAGTACTTC. Combining the CDR3 with reference TRBV19 and TRBJ2-5 gives the whole variable domain DGGITQSPKYLFRKEGQNVTLSCEQNLNHDAMYWYRQDPGQGLRLIYYSQIVNDFQKGDIAEGYSVSREKKESFPLTVTSAQKNPTAFYLCASSKDLRTQYFGPGTRLLVL.

V usage is TRBV11-3 and J usage is TRBJ2-2; TRBD2 agrees at 12 bases. With 5 bases clipped from V and 5 bases from J, the junction kept 12 bases outside the gene matches. Germline V lookup: CDR1 SGHNT, CDR2 YENEEA. The CDR3 sequence is 18 residues long. The CDR3 spells CASSTTSRLAGETGELFF. CDR3 nucleotides: TGTGCCAGCAGCACCACCTCCAGACTAGCGGGAGAAACCGGGGAGCTGTTTTTT.